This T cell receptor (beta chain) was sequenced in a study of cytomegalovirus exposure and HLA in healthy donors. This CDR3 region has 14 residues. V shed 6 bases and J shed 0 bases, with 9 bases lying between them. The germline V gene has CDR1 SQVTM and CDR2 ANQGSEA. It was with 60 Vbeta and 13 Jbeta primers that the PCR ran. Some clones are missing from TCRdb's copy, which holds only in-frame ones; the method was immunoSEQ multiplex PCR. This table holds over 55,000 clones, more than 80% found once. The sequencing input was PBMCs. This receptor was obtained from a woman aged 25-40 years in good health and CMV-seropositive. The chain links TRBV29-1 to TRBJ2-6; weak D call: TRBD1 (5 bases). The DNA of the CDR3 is TGCAGCGTCGACAGCTTCTCTGGGGCCAACGTCCTGACTTTC. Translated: CSVDSFSGANVLTF.